This T cell receptor beta chain originates from a study of early T cells in non-severe SARS-CoV-2 infection. Each CDR3 protein is one row after TCRdb ran MiXCR on the 5' RACE reads. The sample holds over 35,000 distinct CDR3 sequences; roughly 6.6% are singletons and the top ten take around 21%. Germline loops: CDR1 KGHSH, CDR2 LQKENI. Deletions cut 0 bases from V and 0 bases from J, with 15 bases between. The length of the CDR3 is 18 residues. This clonotype came up a few times. The sequenced sample was whole blood, obtained at baseline. V is TRBV18 and J is TRBJ1-3; tentatively, D is TRBD1 (5 bases). The clonotype comes from an adult who was a healthcare worker with PCR-confirmed SARS-CoV-2 infection or an uninfected control (not recorded which). The CDR3 loop reads CASSPPPKADSSGNTIYF. Written as DNA, the CDR3 is TGTGCCAGCTCACCACCCCCTAAGGCAGACAGCTCTGGAAACACCATATATTTT.